The 19 T cell receptor beta chains listed next were all sequenced from one sample in a study of shared clonotypes between healthy human individuals. The table came from immunoSEQ multiplex PCR; TCRdb's copy has only in-frame clones and leaves some out. The sample comprises about 2.4 million clones, over 85% of which are singletons, and more than 0.12% rests with the top ten. Sequencing was carried out using naive CD4+ T cells sorted from blood. Subset given: CD45RA+ positively selected. All receptors come from a man between 18 and 29 years old in good health.

V usage is TRBV2 and J usage is TRBJ2-1, with TRBD1 matching over 8 bases. Losses at the gene ends were 4 bases for V and 2 bases for J; bases not matched to a gene: 4. There are 15 residues in the CDR3. Germline V gene sequence: CDR1 SNHLY, CDR2 FYNNEI. The CDR3 nucleotides are TGTGCCAGCAGTGTGGGGACAGGTACCTACAATGAGCAGTTCTTC. Translating gives CASSVGTGTYNEQFF.

The chain couples TRBV18 to TRBJ2-7, with TRBD2 matching over 12 bases. Germline V CDR1 and CDR2: KGHSH, LQKENI. The CDR3 extends over 15 amino acids. V shed 4 bases and J 5 bases; nucleotides not matched to a gene: 6. CDR3 loop: CASSQPGLAGNEQYF. DNA for the CDR3: TGTGCCAGCTCACAACCGGGACTAGCGGGTAACGAGCAGTACTTC.

The chain is built from TRBV27 and TRBJ1-6; no reliable D call. The germline V and J ends were trimmed by 3 bases and 9 bases, with 6 bases remaining between them. This CDR3 contains 12 residues. The germline V gene encodes CDR1 MNHEY and CDR2 SMNVEV (reference sequence). The CDR3 nucleotides are TGTGCCAGCAGTTTTTACGGTTCACCCCTCCACTTT. Amino acids: CASSFYGSPLHF.

The chain couples TRBV6-5 to TRBJ2-7, with 8 bases aligning to TRBD2. CDR3 length: 14 amino acids. Per germline, CDR1 MNHEY and CDR2 SVGAGI. The V gene end was trimmed by 10 bases and the J gene end by 4 bases; junction bases not matched to a gene: 12. The CDR3 here is CATHLAGVPYEQYF. The CDR3 DNA reads as TGTGCCACCCACCTAGCGGGTGTACCTTACGAGCAGTACTTC.

Turning to this clone: This sample includes further DNA sequences coding for the same CDR3. This chain links TRBV29-1 with TRBJ1-2; D is perhaps TRBD1 (5 bases). The germline V and J ends were trimmed by 0 bases and 7 bases, with 9 bases remaining between them. The V gene's germline CDR1 is SQVTM and CDR2 ANQGSEA. The CDR3 extends over 12 amino acids. CDR3 coding DNA: TGCAGCGTTGAAGACCAGGGTTCTGGCTACACCTTC. It translates to CSVEDQGSGYTF. Full variable domain (remainder filled in from reference TRBV29-1 and TRBJ1-2): SAVISQKPSRDICQRGTSLTIQCQVDSQVTMMFWYRQQPGQSLTLIATANQGSEATYESGFVIDKFPISRPNLTFSTLTVSNMSPEDSSIYLCSVEDQGSGYTFGSGTRLTVV.

Written as DNA, the CDR3 is TGTGCCAGCAGCTTGCAGGCAATTTCTGGAAACACCATATATTTT. As protein: CASSLQAISGNTIYF. V and J are TRBV5-5 and TRBJ1-3; no clear D. There are 15 residues in the CDR3. Germline-derived CDR1 and CDR2 are SGHKS and YYEKEE (reference sequence). Trimming pared 1 base from V and 1 base from J, leaving 9 bases between.

The chain couples TRBV18 to TRBJ2-1, with D maybe TRBD1 (6 bases). There are 14 residues in the CDR3. Trimming shortened V by 4 bases and J by 3 bases, and 10 bases separated the two germline ends. Germline CDR1 reads KGHSH; CDR2 reads LQKENI. CDR3 amino acids: CASSQGHYYNEQFF. In DNA, the CDR3 is TGTGCCAGCTCACAGGGACATTACTACAATGAGCAGTTCTTC.

As for this clone: The sample contains more than one DNA sequence encoding this CDR3. J is TRBJ2-7 and V is TRBV2, with D perhaps TRBD1 or TRBD2 (5 bases each). Germline CDR1 and CDR2: SNHLY and FYNNEI. Trimming took off 6 bases at V and 4 bases at J, with 13 bases between the two ends. The CDR3 is 13 amino acids. CDR3 residues: CASRGDGSYEQYF. CDR3 sequence (DNA): TGTGCCAGCAGAGGGGACGGATCTTACGAGCAGTACTTC.

With respect to this clone: Other DNA sequences of this sample code for an identical CDR3. V usage is TRBV18 and J usage is TRBJ2-2, with 9 bases aligning to TRBD1. V was clipped by 3 bases and J by 4 bases; unmatched bases: 3. The CDR3 covers 15 residues. Germline CDR1 and CDR2: KGHSH and LQKENI. In DNA form, the CDR3 reads TGTGCCAGCTCACCCGGGACAGGGAGCACCGGGGAGCTGTTTTTT. Encoded protein: CASSPGTGSTGELFF. The full variable domain, with the rest looked up from reference TRBV18 and TRBJ2-2, is NAGVMQNPRHLVRRRGQEARLRCSPMKGHSHVYWYRQLPEEGLKFMVYLQKENIIDESGMPKERFSAEFPKEGPSILRIQQVVRGDSAAYFCASSPGTGSTGELFFGEGSRLTVL.

The rearrangement links TRBV4-3 to TRBJ1-1, with D unclear. The CDR3 is 15 amino acids. Germline-derived CDR1 and CDR2 are LGHNA and YSLEER. Deletions cut 3 bases from V and 2 bases from J, with 13 bases between. The chain's CDR3 is CASSQVRTLNTEAFF. CDR3 sequence (DNA): TGCGCCAGCAGCCAGGTACGGACGCTAAACACTGAAGCTTTCTTT.

The V call is TRBV25-1, the J call TRBJ1-6; 7 positions agree with TRBD1. Per germline, CDR1 MGHDK and CDR2 SYGVNS. This CDR3 is built from 16 residues. V dropped 3 bases and J dropped 7; count of bases not matched to a gene: 9. CDR3 in amino acids: CASSDSTQGGNSPLHF. CDR3 coding DNA: TGTGCCAGCAGTGACTCGACACAAGGGGGCAATTCACCCCTCCACTTT.

V gene TRBV5-6 combines with J gene TRBJ2-1; 11 nucleotides agree with TRBD1. Germline loops: CDR1 SGHDT, CDR2 YYEEEE. V lost 4 bases, J lost 15 bases, and 15 bases stayed unmatched. The length of the CDR3 is 15 residues. CDR3 sequence reads: CASSKRTGGPRGLFF. The CDR3 DNA sequence: TGTGCCAGCAGCAAGCGGACAGGGGGCCCCAGGGGTCTGTTCTTC.

Of note for this clone: Other DNA sequences in the sample encode the same CDR3. J is TRBJ2-5 and V is TRBV5-4; 15 nucleotides align to TRBD2. V shed 2 bases and J 1 base; nucleotides not matched to a gene: 3. The V gene's germline CDR1 is SGHNT and CDR2 YYREEE (reference sequence). The CDR3 sequence is 17 residues long. CDR3 DNA: TGTGCCAGCAGCTTAGGGACTAGCGGGGGGACCCAAGAGACCCAGTACTTC. This gives the protein CASSLGTSGGTQETQYF.

The J gene is TRBJ1-2, the V gene TRBV11-3, with D tentatively TRBD1 (5 bases). In germline, CDR1 is SGHNT, CDR2 YENEEA. V was trimmed by 4 bases and J by 7 bases, leaving 10 bases between them. The CDR3 loop spans 12 amino acids. The CDR3: CASSSGTSGYTF. CDR3 DNA sequence: TGTGCCAGCAGCTCCGGGACGAGTGGCTACACCTTC.

This rearrangement joins TRBV28 to TRBJ1-2; TRBD1 matches at 9 bases. V shed 6 bases and J 0 bases; nucleotides not matched to a gene: 14. The CDR3 runs to 18 residues. Germline CDR1 and CDR2: MDHEN and SYDVKM. The CDR3 DNA sequence: TGTGCCAGCAGCCGCTTAGCGGGGACAGGGCCTTCTAACTATGGCTACACCTTC. This gives the protein CASSRLAGTGPSNYGYTF.

The rearrangement links TRBV2 to TRBJ2-4; 9 positions match TRBD1. The CDR3 consists of 15 residues. The V gene's germline CDR1 is SNHLY and CDR2 FYNNEI. With V trimmed by 4 bases and J by 2 bases, 3 bases remained unmatched. The CDR3 region is CASSAGTGTKNIQYF. CDR3 in DNA: TGTGCCAGCAGTGCCGGGACAGGGACCAAAAACATTCAGTACTTC.

The chain links TRBV9 to TRBJ2-3, with 8 positions matching TRBD2. Unmatched junction bases numbered 3, after V lost 4 bases and J lost 2 bases. Germline V gives CDR1 SGDLS, CDR2 YYNGEE. The CDR3 has 14 residues. CDR3 sequence: CASSRGGPTDTQYF. DNA for the CDR3: TGTGCCAGCAGCCGCGGGGGGCCCACAGATACGCAGTATTTT. The whole variable domain, remainder taken from reference TRBV9 and TRBJ2-3, is DSGVTQTPKHLITATGQRVTLRCSPRSGDLSVYWYQQSLDQGLQFLIQYYNGEERAKGNILERFSAQQFPDLHSELNLSSLELGDSALYFCASSRGGPTDTQYFGPGTRLTVL.

The rearrangement links TRBV28 to TRBJ1-5, with a tentative D call TRBD1 (5 bases). The CDR3 extends over 15 amino acids. Germline V gene lookup returns CDR1 MDHEN and CDR2 SYDVKM. Trimming removed 10 bases from V and 0 bases from J, with 16 bases in between. The CDR3 DNA reads as TGTGCCATCCATCCCGGGGGGTTTAGCAATCAGCCCCAGCATTTT. Protein sequence: CAIHPGGFSNQPQHF.

The V gene is TRBV6-1, the J gene TRBJ1-2, with D tentatively TRBD1 (5 bases). The CDR3 spans 12 residues. Trimming removed 9 bases at V and 1 base at J, with 9 bases between. The germline V gene has CDR1 MNHNS and CDR2 SASEGT. As DNA, the CDR3 is TGTGCCAGATCCAGGGATAACTATGGCTACACCTTC. It encodes CARSRDNYGYTF.